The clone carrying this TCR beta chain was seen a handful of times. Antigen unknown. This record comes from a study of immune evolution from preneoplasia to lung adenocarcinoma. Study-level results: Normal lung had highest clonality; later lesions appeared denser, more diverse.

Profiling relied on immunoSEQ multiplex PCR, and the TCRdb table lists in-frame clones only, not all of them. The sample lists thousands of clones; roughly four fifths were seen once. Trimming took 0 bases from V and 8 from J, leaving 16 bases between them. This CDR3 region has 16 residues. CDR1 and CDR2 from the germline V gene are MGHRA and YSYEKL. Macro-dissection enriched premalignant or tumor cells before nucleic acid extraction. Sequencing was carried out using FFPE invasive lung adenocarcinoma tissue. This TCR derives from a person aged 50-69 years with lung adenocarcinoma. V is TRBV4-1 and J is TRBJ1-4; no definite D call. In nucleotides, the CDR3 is TGCGCCAGCAGCCAAGATCATCCGGCAGTCCGGGAAAAACTGTTTTTT. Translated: CASSQDHPAVREKLFF.